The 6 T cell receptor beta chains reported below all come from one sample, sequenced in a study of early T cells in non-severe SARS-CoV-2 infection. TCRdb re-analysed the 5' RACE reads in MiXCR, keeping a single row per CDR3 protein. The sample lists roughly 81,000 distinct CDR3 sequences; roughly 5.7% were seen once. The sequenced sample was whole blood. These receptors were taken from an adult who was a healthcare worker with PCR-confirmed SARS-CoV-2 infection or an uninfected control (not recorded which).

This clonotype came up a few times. The CDR3 region is CASSYSRGVTDTQYF. In DNA form, the CDR3 reads TGTGCCAGCAGTTACTCGCGGGGGGTCACAGATACGCAGTATTTT. J is TRBJ2-3 and V is TRBV6-6; 8 bases fit TRBD2. The CDR3 totals 15 residues. Germline V gene lookup returns CDR1 MNHNY and CDR2 SVGAGI (reference sequence). V lost 0 bases and J lost 2; bases outside the gene matches: 1.

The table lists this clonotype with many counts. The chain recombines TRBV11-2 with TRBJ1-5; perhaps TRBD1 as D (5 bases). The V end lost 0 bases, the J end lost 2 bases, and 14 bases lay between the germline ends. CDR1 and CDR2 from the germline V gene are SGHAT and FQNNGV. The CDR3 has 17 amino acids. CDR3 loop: CASSLEATAYGNQPQHF. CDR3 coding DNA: TGTGCCAGCAGCTTAGAAGCGACAGCGTATGGCAATCAGCCCCAGCATTTT.

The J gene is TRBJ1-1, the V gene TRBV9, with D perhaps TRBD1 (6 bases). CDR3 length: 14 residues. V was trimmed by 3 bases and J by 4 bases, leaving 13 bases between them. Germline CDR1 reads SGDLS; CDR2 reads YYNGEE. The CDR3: CASSAGAEATEAFF. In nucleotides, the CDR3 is TGTGCCAGCAGCGCAGGGGCGGAAGCCACTGAAGCTTTCTTT.

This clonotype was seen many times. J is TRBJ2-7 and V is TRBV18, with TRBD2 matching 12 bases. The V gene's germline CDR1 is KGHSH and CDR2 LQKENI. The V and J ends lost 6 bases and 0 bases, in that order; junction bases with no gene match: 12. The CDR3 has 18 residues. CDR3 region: CASSLTSGGGGSSYEQYF. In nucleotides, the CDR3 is TGTGCCAGCTCCCTGACTAGCGGGGGAGGAGGGTCCTCCTACGAGCAGTACTTC. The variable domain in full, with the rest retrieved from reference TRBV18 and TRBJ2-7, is NAGVMQNPRHLVRRRGQEARLRCSPMKGHSHVYWYRQLPEEGLKFMVYLQKENIIDESGMPKERFSAEFPKEGPSILRIQQVVRGDSAAYFCASSLTSGGGGSSYEQYFGPGTRLTVT.

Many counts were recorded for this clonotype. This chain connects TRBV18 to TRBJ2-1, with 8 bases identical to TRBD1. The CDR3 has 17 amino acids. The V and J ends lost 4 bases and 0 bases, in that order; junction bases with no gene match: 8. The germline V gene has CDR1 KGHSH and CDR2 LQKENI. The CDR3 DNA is TGTGCCAGCTCACTACAGACAGGGGCCCACTCCTACAATGAGCAGTTCTTC. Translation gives CASSLQTGAHSYNEQFF.

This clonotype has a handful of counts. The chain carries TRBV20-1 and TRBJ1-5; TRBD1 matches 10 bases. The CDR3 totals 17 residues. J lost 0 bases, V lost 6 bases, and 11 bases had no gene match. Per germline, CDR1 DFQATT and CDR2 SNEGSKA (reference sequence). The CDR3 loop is CSAVPGQGTTSNQPQHF. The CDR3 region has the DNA TGCAGTGCCGTCCCGGGACAGGGGACGACTAGCAATCAGCCCCAGCATTTT.